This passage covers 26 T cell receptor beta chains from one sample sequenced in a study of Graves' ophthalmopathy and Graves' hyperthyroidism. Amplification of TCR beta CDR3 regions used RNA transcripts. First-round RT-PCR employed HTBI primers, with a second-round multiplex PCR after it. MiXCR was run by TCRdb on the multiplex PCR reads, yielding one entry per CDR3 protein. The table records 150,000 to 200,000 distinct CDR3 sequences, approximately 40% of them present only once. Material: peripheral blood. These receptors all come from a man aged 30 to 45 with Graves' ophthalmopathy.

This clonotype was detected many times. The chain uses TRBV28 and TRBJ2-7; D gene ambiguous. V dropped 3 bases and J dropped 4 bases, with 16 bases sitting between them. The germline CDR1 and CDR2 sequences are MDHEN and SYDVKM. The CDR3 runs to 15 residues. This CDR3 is CASSLLGNTFYEQYF. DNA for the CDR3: TGTGCCAGCAGTTTGCTAGGTAATACGTTTTACGAGCAGTACTTC.

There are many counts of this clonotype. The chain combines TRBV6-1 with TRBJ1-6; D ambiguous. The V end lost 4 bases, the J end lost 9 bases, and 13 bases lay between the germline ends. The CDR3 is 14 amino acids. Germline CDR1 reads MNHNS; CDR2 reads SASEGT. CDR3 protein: CASSVSQNGSPLHF. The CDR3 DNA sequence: TGTGCCAGCAGTGTGTCGCAGAACGGTTCACCCCTCCACTTT.

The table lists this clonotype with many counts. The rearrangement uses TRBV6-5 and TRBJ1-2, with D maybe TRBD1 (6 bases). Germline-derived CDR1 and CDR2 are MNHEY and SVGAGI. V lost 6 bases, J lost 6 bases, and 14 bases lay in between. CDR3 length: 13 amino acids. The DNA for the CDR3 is TGTGCCAGCAGCCCTGAGGGGGGACATGGCTACACCTTC. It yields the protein CASSPEGGHGYTF.

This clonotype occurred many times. CDR3 in amino acids: CASSLEAGPTYEQYF. Here the CDR3 DNA reads TGTGCCAGCAGCTTAGAAGCGGGACCTACCTACGAGCAGTACTTC. The rearrangement uses TRBV11-3 and TRBJ2-7; 7 nucleotides agree with TRBD2. The CDR3 loop spans 15 amino acids. J was trimmed by 2 bases and V by 0 bases; bases with no gene match: 4. Germline CDR1 reads SGHNT; CDR2 reads YENEEA.

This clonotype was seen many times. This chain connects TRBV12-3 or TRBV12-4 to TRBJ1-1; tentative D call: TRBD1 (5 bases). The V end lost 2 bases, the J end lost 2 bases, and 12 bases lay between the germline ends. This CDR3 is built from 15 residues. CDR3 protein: CASSLLAGLNTEAFF. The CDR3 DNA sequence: TGTGCCAGCAGTTTACTCGCGGGGCTCAACACTGAAGCTTTCTTT.

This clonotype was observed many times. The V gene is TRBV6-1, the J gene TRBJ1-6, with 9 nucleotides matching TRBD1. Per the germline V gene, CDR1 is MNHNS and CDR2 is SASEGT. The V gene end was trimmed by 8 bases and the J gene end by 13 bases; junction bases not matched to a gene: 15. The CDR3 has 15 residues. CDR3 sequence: CASASDRGLGMPLHF. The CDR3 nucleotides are TGTGCCAGCGCCTCGGACAGGGGCCTTGGGATGCCCCTCCACTTT.

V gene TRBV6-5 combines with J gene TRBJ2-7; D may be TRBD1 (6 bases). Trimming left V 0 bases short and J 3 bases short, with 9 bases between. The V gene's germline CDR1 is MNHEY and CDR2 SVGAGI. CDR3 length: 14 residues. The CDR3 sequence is CASSYSGTIYEQYF. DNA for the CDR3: TGTGCCAGCAGTTACTCAGGGACAATCTACGAGCAGTACTTC.

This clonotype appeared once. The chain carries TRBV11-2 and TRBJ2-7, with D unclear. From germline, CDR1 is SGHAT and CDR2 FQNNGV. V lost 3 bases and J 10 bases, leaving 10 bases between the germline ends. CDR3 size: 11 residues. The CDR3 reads CASSLLGLQYF. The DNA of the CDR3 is TGTGCCAGCAGCTTGTTGGGGTTACAGTACTTC.

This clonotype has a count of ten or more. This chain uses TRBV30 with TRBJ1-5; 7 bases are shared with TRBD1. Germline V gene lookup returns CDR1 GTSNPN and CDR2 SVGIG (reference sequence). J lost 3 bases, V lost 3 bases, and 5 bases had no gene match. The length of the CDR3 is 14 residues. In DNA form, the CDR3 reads TGTGCCTGGAGCGCGGGACAGCCCAATCAGCCCCAGCATTTT. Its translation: CAWSAGQPNQPQHF.

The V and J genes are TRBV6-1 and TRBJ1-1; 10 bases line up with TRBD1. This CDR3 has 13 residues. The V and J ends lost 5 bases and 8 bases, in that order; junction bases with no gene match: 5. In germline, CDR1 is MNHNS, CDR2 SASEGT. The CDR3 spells CASSLGTGAEAFF. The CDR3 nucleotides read TGTGCCAGCAGTCTCGGGACAGGGGCGGAAGCTTTCTTT.

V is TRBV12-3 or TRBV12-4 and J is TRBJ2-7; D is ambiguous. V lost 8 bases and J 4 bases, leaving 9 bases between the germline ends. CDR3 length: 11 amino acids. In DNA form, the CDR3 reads TGTGCCAGCCGATTGGGATACGAGCAGTACTTC. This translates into CASRLGYEQYF.

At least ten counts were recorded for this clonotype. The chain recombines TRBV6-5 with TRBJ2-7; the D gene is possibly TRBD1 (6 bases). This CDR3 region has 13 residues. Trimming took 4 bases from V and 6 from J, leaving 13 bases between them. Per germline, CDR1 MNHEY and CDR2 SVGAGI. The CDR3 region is CASSSTGTSEQYF. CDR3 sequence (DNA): TGTGCCAGCAGTTCGACAGGAACGAGCGAGCAGTACTTC.

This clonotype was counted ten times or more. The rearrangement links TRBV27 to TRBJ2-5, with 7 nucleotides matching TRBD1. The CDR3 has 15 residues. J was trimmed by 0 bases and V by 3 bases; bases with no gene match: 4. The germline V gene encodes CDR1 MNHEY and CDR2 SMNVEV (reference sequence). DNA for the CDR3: TGTGCCAGCAGTTTTCCCGGACAGGACCAAGAGACCCAGTACTTC. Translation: CASSFPGQDQETQYF.

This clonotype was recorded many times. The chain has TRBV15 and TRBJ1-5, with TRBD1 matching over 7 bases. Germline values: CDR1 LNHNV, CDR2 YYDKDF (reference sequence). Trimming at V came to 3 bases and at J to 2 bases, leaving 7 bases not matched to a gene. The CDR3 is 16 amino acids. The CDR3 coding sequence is TGTGCCACCAGCAGGAAGCGACAGGGCGGCAATCAGCCCCAGCATTTT. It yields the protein CATSRKRQGGNQPQHF.

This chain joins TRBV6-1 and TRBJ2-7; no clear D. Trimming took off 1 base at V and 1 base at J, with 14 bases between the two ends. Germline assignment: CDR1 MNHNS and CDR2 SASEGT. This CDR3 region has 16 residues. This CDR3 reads CASSEGDRVESYEQYF. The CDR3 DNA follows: TGTGCCAGCAGTGAAGGCGACCGGGTTGAATCCTACGAGCAGTACTTC.

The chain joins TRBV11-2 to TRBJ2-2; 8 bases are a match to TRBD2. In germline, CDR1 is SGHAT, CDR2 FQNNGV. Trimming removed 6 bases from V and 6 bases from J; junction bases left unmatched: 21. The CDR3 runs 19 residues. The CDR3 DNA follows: TGTGCCAGCAGGAACTCATGGGGAGCGGGAGCGGTTAGGCCCGGGGAGCTGTTTTTT. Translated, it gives CASRNSWGAGAVRPGELFF.

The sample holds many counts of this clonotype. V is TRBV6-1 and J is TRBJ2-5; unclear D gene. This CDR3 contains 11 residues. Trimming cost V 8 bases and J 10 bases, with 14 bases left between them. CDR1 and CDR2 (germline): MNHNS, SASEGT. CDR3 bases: TGTGCCAGCGGATCGAAGGTGGGCCAGTACTTC. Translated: CASGSKVGQYF.

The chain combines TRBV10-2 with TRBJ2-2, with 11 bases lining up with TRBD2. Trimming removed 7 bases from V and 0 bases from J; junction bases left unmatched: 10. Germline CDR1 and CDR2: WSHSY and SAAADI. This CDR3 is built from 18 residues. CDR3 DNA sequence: TGCGCCAGCACCCGCCCGCTAGCGGGAGGTTCGAACACCGGGGAGCTGTTTTTT. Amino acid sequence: CASTRPLAGGSNTGELFF.

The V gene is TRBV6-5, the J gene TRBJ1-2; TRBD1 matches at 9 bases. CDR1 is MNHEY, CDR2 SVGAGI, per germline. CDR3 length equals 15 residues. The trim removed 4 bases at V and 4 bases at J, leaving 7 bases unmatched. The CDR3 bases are TGTGCCAGCAGTTTAAGTCGGGACAGGGCCTATGGCTACACCTTC. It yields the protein CASSLSRDRAYGYTF.

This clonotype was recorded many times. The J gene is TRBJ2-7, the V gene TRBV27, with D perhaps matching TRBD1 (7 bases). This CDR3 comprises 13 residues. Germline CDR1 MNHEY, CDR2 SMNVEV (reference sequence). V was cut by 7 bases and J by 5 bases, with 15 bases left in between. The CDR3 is CASKGGGFDEQYF. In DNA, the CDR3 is TGTGCCAGCAAAGGAGGGGGCTTCGACGAGCAGTACTTC.

Here the CDR3 reads CASSRVGWETQYF. In DNA form, the CDR3 reads TGTGCCAGCAGCCGAGTAGGGTGGGAGACCCAGTACTTC. This chain links TRBV7-2 with TRBJ2-5; D is unresolved. The CDR3 contains 13 residues. V was shortened by 5 bases and J by 5 bases, with 12 bases between the two germline ends. Looked up from germline, CDR1 is SGHTA and CDR2 is FQGNSA. Using reference TRBV7-2 and TRBJ2-5 for the parts outside the CDR3, the full variable domain is GAGVSQSPSNKVTEKGKDVELRCDPISGHTALYWYRQSLGQGLEFLIYFQGNSAPDKSGLPSDRFSAERTGGSVSTLTIQRTQQEDSAVYLCASSRVGWETQYFGPGTRLLVL.

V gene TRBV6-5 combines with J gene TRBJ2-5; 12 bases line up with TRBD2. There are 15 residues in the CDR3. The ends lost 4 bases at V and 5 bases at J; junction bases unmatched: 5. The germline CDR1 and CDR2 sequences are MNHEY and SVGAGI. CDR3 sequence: CASSSLAGGPETQYF. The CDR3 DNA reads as TGTGCCAGCAGTTCCCTAGCGGGAGGGCCGGAGACCCAGTACTTC.

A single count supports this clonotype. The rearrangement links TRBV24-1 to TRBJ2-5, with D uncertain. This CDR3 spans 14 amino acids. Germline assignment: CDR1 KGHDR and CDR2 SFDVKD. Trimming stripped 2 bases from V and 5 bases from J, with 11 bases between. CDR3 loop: CATSDSAVLETQYF. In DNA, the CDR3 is TGTGCCACCAGTGATTCTGCCGTCCTCGAGACCCAGTACTTC.

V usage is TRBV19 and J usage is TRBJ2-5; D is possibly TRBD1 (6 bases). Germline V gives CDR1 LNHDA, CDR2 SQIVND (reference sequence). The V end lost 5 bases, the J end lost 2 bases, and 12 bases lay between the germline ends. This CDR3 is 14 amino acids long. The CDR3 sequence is CASSPGQIQETQYF. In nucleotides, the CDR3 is TGTGCCAGTAGTCCCGGACAGATACAAGAGACCCAGTACTTC.

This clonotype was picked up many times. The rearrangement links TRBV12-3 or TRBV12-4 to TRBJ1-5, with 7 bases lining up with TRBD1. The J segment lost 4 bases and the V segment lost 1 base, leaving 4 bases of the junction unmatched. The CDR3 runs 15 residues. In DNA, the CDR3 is TGTGCCAGCAGTTTAGGGGGACAGTTAAATCAGCCCCAGCATTTT. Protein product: CASSLGGQLNQPQHF.

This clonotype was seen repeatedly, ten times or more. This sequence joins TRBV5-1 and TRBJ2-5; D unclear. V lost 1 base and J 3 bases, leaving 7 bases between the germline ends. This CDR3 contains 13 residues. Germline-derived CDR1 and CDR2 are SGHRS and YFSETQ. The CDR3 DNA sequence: TGCGCCAGCAGCTTGTTGAAGGAAGAGACCCAGTACTTC. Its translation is CASSLLKEETQYF. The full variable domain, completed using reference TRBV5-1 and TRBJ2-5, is KAGVTQTPRYLIKTRGQQVTLSCSPISGHRSVSWYQQTPGQGLQFLFEYFSETQRNKGNFPGRFSGRQFSNSRSEMNVSTLELGDSALYLCASSLLKEETQYFGPGTRLLVL.